This T cell receptor (beta chain) emerged from a study of blood T cell repertoires in COVID-19. Study information: Samples of COVID-19 (acute and convalescent) were obtained from the United States, Italy and Spain. PBMCs, B-cell-depleted T cells, or T cells were the source of the cDNA or gDNA that made up the material.

As handled by the study authors: It was from reference gene primer amplification that nucleated cell counts were estimated. The method was immunoSEQ multiplex PCR; TCRdb's version includes in-frame clones alone and lacks a portion of them. V, J and clone size reflect that table, while D and trimming were determined from the DNA. The repertoire holds more than 95,000 clones, with roughly 79% as singletons. The V end lost 1 base, the J end lost 3 bases, and 9 bases lay between the germline ends. CDR1 and CDR2 from the germline V gene are KGHSH and LQKENI. This CDR3 has 15 amino acids. Input material: peripheral blood. The chain joins TRBV18 to TRBJ2-2; D call uncertain. The clonotype comes from a man older than 75 with acute or convalescent COVID-19. CDR3 in DNA: TGTGCCAGCTCACCACGGGCAGATTACACCGGGGAGCTGTTTTTT. Its protein is CASSPRADYTGELFF.